This TCR beta chain was recovered during a study of early T cells in non-severe SARS-CoV-2 infection. CDR3 length: 14 residues. Trimming cost V 4 bases and J 2 bases, with 12 bases left between them. Germline V gives CDR1 LNHDA, CDR2 SQIVND (reference sequence). In this sample, this clonotype turned up a few times. Unique molecular identifiers were added to individual cDNA molecules. TCRdb recomputed calls from the 5' RACE reads with MiXCR, one row per CDR3 protein. The table records tens of thousands of distinct CDR3 sequences, roughly an eighth of them present only once. Sequenced material: whole blood. The genes are TRBV19 and TRBJ2-7; D not resolved. The clonotype originates from an adult who was a healthcare worker with PCR-confirmed SARS-CoV-2 infection or an uninfected control (not recorded which). The CDR3 DNA reads as TGTGCCAGTAGTACCAACTGGCCTACCTACGAGCAGTACTTC. Translating gives CASSTNWPTYEQYF.